Each of the 27 T cell receptor beta chains below was sequenced from the same sample in a study of blood T cell repertoires in COVID-19. The repertoire was sequenced with immunoSEQ multiplex PCR; TCRdb's copy has only in-frame clones and lacks some. The repertoire holds about 61,000 clones, with around 77% as singletons. The source material was peripheral blood. The receptors shown here come from a man older than 75 with active or convalescent COVID-19.

V is TRBV5-4 and J is TRBJ1-6; the D is unclear. The CDR3 is 16 residues long. Trimming removed 4 bases at V and 8 bases at J, with 19 bases between. Germline V gene sequence: CDR1 SGHNT, CDR2 YYREEE (reference sequence). As DNA, the CDR3 is TGTGCCAGCAGCCCCTCGTGGTATAGGAGGGATTCACCCCTCCACTTT. As protein: CASSPSWYRRDSPLHF.

This clone was observed a few times. V gene TRBV4-1 combines with J gene TRBJ1-2; D unclear. This CDR3 is 15 amino acids long. Between the trimmed V and J ends, which lost 7 bases and 5 bases, there was a span of 20 bases. From germline, CDR1 is MGHRA and CDR2 YSYEKL. In nucleotides, the CDR3 is TGCGCCAGCAAAAGCCGGCCGGAGATTGGATATGGCTACACCTTC. This sequence encodes CASKSRPEIGYGYTF.

The V gene is TRBV20-1, the J gene TRBJ1-2; no firm D call. The CDR3 totals 11 residues. The V and J ends lost 6 bases and 8 bases respectively, with 13 bases between them. The germline V gene encodes CDR1 DFQATT and CDR2 SNEGSKA (reference sequence). The CDR3 here is CSAFDGWGYTF. CDR3 nucleotides: TGCAGTGCCTTTGACGGGTGGGGCTACACCTTC.

This clone was recorded once. The chain uses TRBV4-2 and TRBJ2-7; D remains ambiguous. The CDR3 covers 14 residues. Germline V gene lookup returns CDR1 LGHNA and CDR2 YNFKEQ. V was pared by 0 bases and J by 7 bases, with 13 bases between. CDR3 protein: CASSQDSYSREQYF. CDR3 nucleotide sequence: TGTGCCAGCAGCCAAGATTCATATAGTCGGGAGCAGTACTTC.

The V call is TRBV3-1 (or the pseudogene TRBV3-2), the J call TRBJ2-1, with 10 positions matching TRBD2. The germline CDR1 and CDR2 sequences are LGHDT and YNNKEL (reference sequence). The length of the CDR3 is 17 residues. V shed 4 bases and J 4 bases; nucleotides not matched to a gene: 10. The CDR3 DNA is TGTGCCAGCAGCCGGCGGGGTAGGACTAGCGGATACAATGAGCAGTTCTTC. Translated: CASSRRGRTSGYNEQFF.

The genes are TRBV5-1 and TRBJ2-1; no reliable D call. CDR3 length: 15 amino acids. In germline, CDR1 is SGHRS, CDR2 YFSETQ. Trimming left V 3 bases short and J 0 bases short, with 10 bases between. For the CDR3, the DNA is TGCGCCAGCAGCTCCTCTACGAGCTCCTACAATGAGCAGTTCTTC. It encodes CASSSSTSSYNEQFF.

The V call is TRBV3-1 (or the pseudogene TRBV3-2), the J call TRBJ1-1; tentative D call: TRBD1 (5 bases). Looked up from germline, CDR1 is LGHDT and CDR2 is YNNKEL (reference sequence). This CDR3 is built from 14 residues. Trimming removed 4 bases from V and 1 base from J, with 10 bases in between. Here the CDR3 DNA reads TGTGCCAGCAGCCCAGGGTGGCCGAACACTGAAGCTTTCTTT. Translating it yields CASSPGWPNTEAFF.

V usage is TRBV6-5 and J usage is TRBJ1-4, with D possibly TRBD1 on 5 matching bases. Per the germline V gene, CDR1 is MNHEY and CDR2 is SVGAGI. V was pared by 6 bases and J by 3 bases, with 11 bases between. There are 14 residues in the CDR3. CDR3 amino acids: CASRPWGANEKLFF. The CDR3 DNA reads as TGTGCCAGCAGGCCGTGGGGGGCTAATGAAAAACTGTTTTTT.

J is TRBJ2-7 and V is TRBV9; 12 bases are shared with TRBD2. Trimming at V came to 3 bases and at J to 4 bases, leaving 11 bases not matched to a gene. Germline V lookup: CDR1 SGDLS, CDR2 YYNGEE. The CDR3 has 17 residues. The chain's CDR3 is CASSANKTSGSKYEQYF. The CDR3 DNA is TGTGCCAGCAGCGCAAACAAGACTAGCGGGAGTAAGTACGAGCAGTACTTC.

J is TRBJ2-2 and V is TRBV28; D not resolved. CDR3 size: 13 residues. Trimming removed 2 bases from V and 4 bases from J, with 5 bases in between. CDR1 and CDR2 (germline): MDHEN, SYDVKM. The CDR3 sequence: CASSLPITGELFF. CDR3 nucleotides: TGTGCCAGCAGTTTACCCATCACCGGGGAGCTGTTTTTT.

The genes are TRBV7-6 and TRBJ1-2, with D possibly TRBD1 on 5 matching bases. V was cut by 1 base and J by 4 bases, with 7 bases left in between. The CDR3 has 13 amino acids. The germline CDR1 and CDR2 sequences are SGHVS and FNYEAQ. The chain's CDR3 is CASSLGQGYGYTF. CDR3 in DNA: TGTGCCAGCAGCTTAGGGCAGGGCTATGGCTACACCTTC.

A remark on this clone: Other DNA sequences within the sample encode an identical CDR3. DNA of the CDR3: TGCAGTGCTAGTCCTAGCGGGGGATACCAAGAGACCCAGTACTTC. Protein product: CSASPSGGYQETQYF. The V and J genes are TRBV20-1 and TRBJ2-5; 10 nucleotides align to TRBD2. Germline V gene lookup returns CDR1 DFQATT and CDR2 SNEGSKA (reference sequence). CDR3 length: 15 amino acids. V was clipped by 3 bases and J by 0 bases; unmatched bases: 4.

This clone was picked up a small number of times. V usage is TRBV12-5 and J usage is TRBJ2-1; 8 bases match TRBD2. Per germline, CDR1 LGHNT and CDR2 FRNRAP. This CDR3 region has 18 residues. V trimming: 4 bases; J trimming: 5 bases; junction bases outside the gene matches: 16. Here the CDR3 reads CASGYIAGGWTLDNEQFF. CDR3 nucleotide sequence: TGTGCTAGTGGTTATATCGCGGGGGGTTGGACTCTCGACAATGAGCAGTTCTTC.

The chain links TRBV5-1 to TRBJ1-5; D is unresolved. V lost 2 bases and J 1 base, leaving 28 bases between the germline ends. Germline loops: CDR1 SGHRS, CDR2 YFSETQ. This CDR3 is 21 amino acids long. The CDR3 reads CASSFRPGQRLAHGSNQPQHF. The CDR3 DNA sequence: TGCGCCAGCAGCTTTCGTCCGGGCCAGCGGTTGGCCCACGGCAGCAATCAGCCCCAGCATTTT.

This chain links TRBV5-1 with TRBJ2-7, with 8 bases identical to TRBD2. The junction had 7 bases not matched to a gene; V was cut back by 2 bases and J by 3 bases. Germline V gene data show CDR1 as SGHRS and CDR2 as YFSETQ. The CDR3 contains 15 residues. CDR3 DNA sequence: TGCGCCAGCAGCTTCCGTAGCGGGGACGACTACGAGCAGTACTTC. The encoded protein is CASSFRSGDDYEQYF.

The V call is TRBV4-1, the J call TRBJ2-7; the D gene is possibly TRBD1 (6 bases). Trimming shortened V by 0 bases and J by 2 bases, and 17 bases separated the two germline ends. CDR1 and CDR2 from the germline V gene are MGHRA and YSYEKL. The CDR3 contains 17 residues. The CDR3 DNA sequence: TGCGCCAGCAGCCAAGATTTCGCGCAGGGGCTCCCCTACGAGCAGTACTTC. Protein: CASSQDFAQGLPYEQYF.

The genes are TRBV30 and TRBJ2-3; a weak D match, TRBD2 (5 bases). Trimming removed 4 bases at V and 1 base at J, with 15 bases between. Germline values: CDR1 GTSNPN, CDR2 SVGIG (reference sequence). This CDR3 contains 15 residues. CDR3 sequence reads: CAWIGAAHGTDTQYF. The CDR3 nucleotides are TGTGCCTGGATTGGAGCGGCGCATGGCACAGATACGCAGTATTTT.

CDR3 loop: CASSNQVTYEQYF. Here the CDR3 DNA reads TGTGCCAGCAGTAATCAGGTGACCTACGAGCAGTACTTC. This chain joins TRBV12-3 or TRBV12-4 and TRBJ2-7; D is unresolved. V was trimmed by 5 bases and J by 2 bases, leaving 10 bases between them. The CDR3 sequence is 13 residues long.

V gene TRBV2 combines with J gene TRBJ2-3, with TRBD2 as a possible D gene (6 bases). Germline V CDR1 and CDR2: SNHLY, FYNNEI. Trimming took 2 bases from V and 3 from J, leaving 18 bases between them. This CDR3 region has 17 residues. The CDR3 DNA sequence: TGTGCCAGCAGTGAACGTGGGGGGTCGGTGGTAACAGATACGCAGTATTTT. It translates to CASSERGGSVVTDTQYF.

V is TRBV19 and J is TRBJ1-2, with 8 bases fitting TRBD1. The ends lost 6 bases at V and 4 bases at J; junction bases unmatched: 7. The CDR3 length is 14 residues. CDR1 is LNHDA, CDR2 SQIVND, per germline (reference sequence). DNA of the CDR3: TGTGCCAGTAGGCCAGACAGGGGAAGCTATGGCTACACCTTC. Encoded protein: CASRPDRGSYGYTF.

The V and J genes are TRBV11-2 and TRBJ2-7; tentative D call: TRBD2 (5 bases). Per germline, CDR1 SGHAT and CDR2 FQNNGV. The CDR3 covers 14 residues. Trimming took off 7 bases at V and 6 bases at J, with 19 bases between the two ends. CDR3 amino acids: CASNPYGVQAEQYF. CDR3 nucleotides: TGTGCCAGCAACCCATACGGGGTACAAGCCGAGCAGTACTTC.

The rearrangement links TRBV27 to TRBJ2-1, with 7 bases identical to TRBD2. V was pared by 2 bases and J by 10 bases, with 8 bases of the junction left unmatched. The CDR3 sequence is 14 residues long. Germline assignment: CDR1 MNHEY and CDR2 SMNVEV (reference sequence). This CDR3 reads CASSLSLAVGEQFF. The CDR3 region has the DNA TGTGCCAGCAGTTTAAGTCTAGCGGTGGGGGAGCAGTTCTTC.

The J gene is TRBJ2-2, the V gene TRBV3-1 (or the pseudogene TRBV3-2); 7 nucleotides agree with TRBD1. This CDR3 comprises 15 residues. Germline-derived CDR1 and CDR2 are LGHDT and YNNKEL (reference sequence). V trimming: 4 bases; J trimming: 3 bases; junction bases outside the gene matches: 5. The CDR3 sequence is CASSPRDRDTGELFF. The CDR3 DNA reads as TGTGCCAGCAGCCCCCGGGACAGAGACACCGGGGAGCTGTTTTTT.

At least ten counts were recorded for this clone. The chain is built from TRBV7-9 and TRBJ1-6, with a possible D match to TRBD1 (5 bases). V lost 3 bases and J 0 bases, leaving 6 bases between the germline ends. CDR1 SEHNR and CDR2 FQNEAQ come from the germline V gene (reference sequence). The CDR3 runs 15 residues. CDR3 sequence: CASSFDSSYNSPLHF. CDR3 sequence (DNA): TGTGCCAGCAGCTTTGACAGCTCCTATAATTCACCCCTCCACTTT.

This clone was seen a few times. The V call is TRBV6-5, the J call TRBJ2-2; unclear D gene. From germline, CDR1 is MNHEY and CDR2 SVGAGI. The V end lost 5 bases, the J end lost 8 bases, and 12 bases lay between the germline ends. The CDR3 runs to 13 residues. CDR3 in DNA: TGTGCCAGCAGTCCCCGTCCCAGGGGGGAGCTGTTTTTT. Translation gives CASSPRPRGELFF.

The chain uses TRBV10-1 and TRBJ2-1; 13 bases match TRBD2. Germline CDR1 and CDR2: WNHNN and SYGVQD (reference sequence). Germline trimming cut 6 bases from V and 7 bases from J; bases unmatched to any gene: 6. CDR3 length: 15 amino acids. This CDR3 reads CASSDPGLAGNEQFF. The CDR3 nucleotides read TGCGCCAGCAGCGATCCGGGACTAGCGGGAAATGAGCAGTTCTTC.

As DNA, the CDR3 is TGTGCTAGTAGCGGGAACGGGGGCTTAGGCTACACCTTC. It translates to CASSGNGGLGYTF. The genes are TRBV12-5 and TRBJ1-2; a possible D gene is TRBD1 (6 bases). CDR3 length: 13 amino acids. Trimming pared 8 bases from V and 8 bases from J, leaving 18 bases between. CDR1 and CDR2 (germline): LGHNT, FRNRAP.